This T cell receptor (beta chain) appears in the sequencing data of a study of T cell responses to AZD1222 COVID-19 vaccine. The study's findings and limits: Most donors were white British, females outnumbered males, and clonal diversity was possibly underestimated. Baseline serostatus was positive in only six AZD1222 recipients. Reportedly, close to half of spike-specific TCRs are directed against unmutated variant regions.

A remark on this clone: Its antigen is currently unknown.

CDR3 length equals 15 residues. Trimming left V 5 bases short and J 0 bases short, with 11 bases between. CDR1 is MNHEY, CDR2 SMNVEV, per germline (reference sequence). Here immunoSEQ multiplex PCR was the method, and the copy in TCRdb shows in-frame clones only, minus some. The sample has about 85,000 clones, 80% to 90% seen once. The gene calls are TRBV27 and TRBJ1-5, with D possibly being TRBD1 (6 bases). The receptor's source is an adult in good health. The sequenced sample was peripheral blood, obtained on day 0 of AZD1222 vaccination. CDR3 amino acids: CASSHRQDSNQPQHF. For the CDR3, the DNA is TGTGCCAGCAGTCATCGACAGGATAGCAATCAGCCCCAGCATTTT.